This TCR beta chain originates from a study of cytomegalovirus exposure and HLA in healthy donors. This CDR3 spans 16 amino acids. The V gene's germline CDR1 is LGHNA and CDR2 YNFKEQ. V was cut by 4 bases and J by 9 bases, with 19 bases left in between. On this clone: Its antigen is not known.

With 60 Vbeta and 13 Jbeta primers, the PCR was carried out. Sequencing was performed with immunoSEQ multiplex PCR; in TCRdb, only in-frame clones are kept and a portion is missing. The sample lists fewer than 250,000 clones, roughly four fifths seen once, with 0.2% to 0.25% in the top ten. The study's findings and limits: Serostatus for CMV was the only available immune exposure information. The study labeled 164 TCR beta chains cytomegalovirus-associated.

Donors had nominal health at sampling but likely had unrecorded immune exposures. The receptor comes from a girl aged 2 to 9 in good health and CMV-seronegative. The gene calls are TRBV4-2 and TRBJ1-6; maybe TRBD1 (6 bases). Specimen: PBMCs. CDR3 sequence: CASSRRTGTSGSPLHF. CDR3 DNA sequence: TGTGCCAGCAGCCGTCGCACCGGGACAAGCGGTTCACCCCTCCACTTT.